The 10 T cell receptor beta chains below all came from one sample that was sequenced in a study of T cell changes during pregnancy in multiple sclerosis. The assay was immunoSEQ multiplex PCR, and TCRdb's table has in-frame clones only and misses some. The sample includes tens of thousands of clones, roughly 92% of them seen just once. This sample comprised peripheral blood, obtained after pregnancy. The receptors derive from a female donor with multiple sclerosis, enrolled in a pregnancy study.

This chain uses TRBV27 with TRBJ1-2, with 10 bases matching TRBD1. V was clipped by 6 bases and J by 2 bases; unmatched bases: 3. The germline gives CDR1 MNHEY, CDR2 SMNVEV (reference sequence). The CDR3 has 14 amino acids. CDR3 loop: CASSKGQGNYGYTF. CDR3 in DNA: TGTGCCAGCAGCAAGGGACAGGGGAACTATGGCTACACCTTC.

V gene TRBV7-2 combines with J gene TRBJ1-5, with D possibly matching TRBD1 (6 bases). CDR3 length: 14 amino acids. Trimming cost V 5 bases and J 6 bases, with 14 bases left between them. Germline-derived CDR1 and CDR2 are SGHTA and FQGNSA. Written as DNA, the CDR3 is TGTGCCAGCAGCCCGGACAGTACACCTCAGCCCCAGCATTTT. The encoded protein is CASSPDSTPQPQHF.

This clone was detected once. The chain is built from TRBV6-1 and TRBJ2-7, with 7 positions matching TRBD1. CDR1 and CDR2 (germline): MNHNS, SASEGT. J was trimmed by 5 bases and V by 4 bases; bases with no gene match: 11. There are 15 residues in the CDR3. In DNA form, the CDR3 reads TGTGCCAGCAGTGGACCGTCAACAGGGGACCACGAGCAGTACTTC. It is translated as CASSGPSTGDHEQYF.

The genes are TRBV5-1 and TRBJ1-2; 8 bases are a match to TRBD1. The CDR3 consists of 15 residues. J was trimmed by 7 bases and V by 1 base; bases with no gene match: 9. CDR1 and CDR2 (germline): SGHRS, YFSETQ. The CDR3 sequence: CASSLSPETGAGYTF. CDR3 nucleotide sequence: TGCGCCAGCAGCTTGTCCCCCGAGACAGGGGCTGGCTACACCTTC.

This clone was picked up one time. The chain joins TRBV7-9 to TRBJ1-2; 8 positions agree with TRBD1. The CDR3 is made up of 13 amino acids. The V gene's germline CDR1 is SEHNR and CDR2 FQNEAQ (reference sequence). J lost 6 bases, V lost 5 bases, and 5 bases had no gene match. The CDR3 is CASSQTGDHGYTF. CDR3 sequence (DNA): TGTGCCAGCAGCCAGACAGGGGACCATGGCTACACCTTC.

The chain couples TRBV29-1 to TRBJ2-5; TRBD1 might be the D (7 bases). This CDR3 region has 14 residues. CDR1 SQVTM and CDR2 ANQGSEA come from the germline V gene. V was cut by 4 bases and J by 5 bases, with 17 bases left in between. Written as DNA, the CDR3 is TGCAGCGTTGGACCCCGGGACAGCGGGGAGACCCAGTACTTC. Protein: CSVGPRDSGETQYF.

As for this clone: One end of the junction varies from germline; a read error may be responsible. The J gene is TRBJ2-3, the V gene TRBV18, with 8 bases matching TRBD2. This CDR3 is 15 amino acids long. Germline V CDR1 and CDR2: KGHSH, LQKENI. CDR3 loop: CASPPVLAATDTQYF. The CDR3 bases are TGTGCCAGCCCACCGGTACTAGCGGCCACAGATACGCAGTATTTT.

The chain has TRBV7-7 and TRBJ1-3; TRBD1 aligns across 7 bases. CDR1 is SSHAT and CDR2 is FNYEAQ in the germline V gene (reference sequence). The J segment lost 11 bases and the V segment lost 1 base, leaving 5 bases of the junction unmatched. This CDR3 comprises 13 residues. The CDR3, as DNA: TGTGCCAGCAGCTTAGGCCGGGACAGTCCCATATATTTT. It encodes CASSLGRDSPIYF.

The J gene is TRBJ2-2, the V gene TRBV29-1, with D unclear. V was shortened by 3 bases and J by 1 base, with 3 bases between the two germline ends. Looked up from germline, CDR1 is SQVTM and CDR2 is ANQGSEA. This CDR3 region has 12 residues. The CDR3 DNA reads as TGCAGCGTTGACCGGAACACCGGGGAGCTGTTTTTT. Amino acid sequence: CSVDRNTGELFF.

The J gene is TRBJ2-1, the V gene TRBV6-4, with TRBD2 matching over 16 bases. V lost 4 bases to trimming and J lost 8 bases; unmatched junction nucleotides: 5. The CDR3 totals 16 residues. CDR1 is MRHNA, CDR2 SNTAGT, per germline. The CDR3 reads CASSAGTSGGADEQFF. The CDR3 nucleotides read TGTGCCAGCAGTGCCGGGACTAGCGGGGGGGCTGATGAGCAGTTCTTC.